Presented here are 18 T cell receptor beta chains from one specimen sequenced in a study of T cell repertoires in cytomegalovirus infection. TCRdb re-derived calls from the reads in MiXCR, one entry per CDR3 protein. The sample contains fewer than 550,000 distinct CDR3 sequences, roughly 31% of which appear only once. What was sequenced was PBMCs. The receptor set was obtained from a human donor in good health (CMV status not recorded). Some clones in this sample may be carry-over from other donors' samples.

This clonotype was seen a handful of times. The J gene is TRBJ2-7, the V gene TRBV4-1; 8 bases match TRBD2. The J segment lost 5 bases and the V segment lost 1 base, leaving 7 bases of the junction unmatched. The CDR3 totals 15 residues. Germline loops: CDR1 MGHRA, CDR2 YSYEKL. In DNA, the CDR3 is TGCGCCAGCAGCCAAGTGGAAGCGGGGGTTCACGAGCAGTACTTC. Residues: CASSQVEAGVHEQYF.

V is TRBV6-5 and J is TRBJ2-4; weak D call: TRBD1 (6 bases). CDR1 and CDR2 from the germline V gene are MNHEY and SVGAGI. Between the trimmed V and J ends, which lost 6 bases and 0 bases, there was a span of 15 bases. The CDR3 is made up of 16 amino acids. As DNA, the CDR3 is TGTGCCAGCAGCTCTAGACAGGAGTTAGCCAAAAACATTCAGTACTTC. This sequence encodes CASSSRQELAKNIQYF.

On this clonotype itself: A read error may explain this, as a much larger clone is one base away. The CDR3 nucleotides read TGTGTCAGCGAACCCTTTCGGGCAGGGGAAGGGTATGGCTACACCTTC. It codes for CVSEPFRAGEGYGYTF. The rearrangement joins TRBV12-3 or TRBV12-4 to TRBJ1-2; D is perhaps TRBD1 (6 bases). The CDR3 spans 16 residues.

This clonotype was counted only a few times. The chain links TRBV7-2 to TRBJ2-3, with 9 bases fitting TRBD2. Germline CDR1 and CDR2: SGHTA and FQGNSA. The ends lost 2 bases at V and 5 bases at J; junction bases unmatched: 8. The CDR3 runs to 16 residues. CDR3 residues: CASSLQAGGPGDTQYF. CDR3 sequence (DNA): TGTGCCAGCAGCTTACAGGCGGGGGGGCCAGGAGATACGCAGTATTTT.

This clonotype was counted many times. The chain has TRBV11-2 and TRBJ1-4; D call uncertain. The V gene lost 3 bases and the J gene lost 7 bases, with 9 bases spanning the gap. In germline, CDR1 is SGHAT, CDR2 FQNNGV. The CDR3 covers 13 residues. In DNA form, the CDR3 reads TGTGCCAGCAGCTTCAGGAGAACTGAAAAACTGTTTTTT. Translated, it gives CASSFRRTEKLFF.

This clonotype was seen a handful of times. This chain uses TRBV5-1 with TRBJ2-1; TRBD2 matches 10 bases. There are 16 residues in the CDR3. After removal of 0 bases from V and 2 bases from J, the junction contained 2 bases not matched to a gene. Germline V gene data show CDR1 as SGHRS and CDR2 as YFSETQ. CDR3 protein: CASSLEAGGPYNEQFF. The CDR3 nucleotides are TGCGCCAGCAGCTTGGAAGCGGGGGGGCCCTACAATGAGCAGTTCTTC.

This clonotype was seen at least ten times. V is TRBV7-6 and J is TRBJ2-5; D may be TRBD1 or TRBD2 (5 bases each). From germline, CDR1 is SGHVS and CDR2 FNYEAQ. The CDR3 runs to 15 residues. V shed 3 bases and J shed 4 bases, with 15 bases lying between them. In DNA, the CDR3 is TGTGCCAGCAGCTTTTTCGGGGACGATGGAGAGACCCAGTACTTC. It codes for CASSFFGDDGETQYF.

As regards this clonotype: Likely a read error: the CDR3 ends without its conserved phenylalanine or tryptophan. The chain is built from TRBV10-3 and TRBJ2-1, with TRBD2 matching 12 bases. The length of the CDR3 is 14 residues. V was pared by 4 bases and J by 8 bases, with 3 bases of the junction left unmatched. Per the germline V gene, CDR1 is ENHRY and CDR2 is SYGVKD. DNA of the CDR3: TGTGCCATCAGTGCTAGCGGGGGGGGCGATGAGCAGTTCTTA. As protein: CAISASGGGDEQFL.

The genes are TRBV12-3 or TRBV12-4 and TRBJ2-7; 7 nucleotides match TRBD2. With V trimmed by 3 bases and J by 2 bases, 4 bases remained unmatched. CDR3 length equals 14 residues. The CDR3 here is CASSFSGLPYEQYF. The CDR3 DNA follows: TGTGCCAGCAGTTTTAGCGGGCTTCCCTACGAGCAGTACTTC.

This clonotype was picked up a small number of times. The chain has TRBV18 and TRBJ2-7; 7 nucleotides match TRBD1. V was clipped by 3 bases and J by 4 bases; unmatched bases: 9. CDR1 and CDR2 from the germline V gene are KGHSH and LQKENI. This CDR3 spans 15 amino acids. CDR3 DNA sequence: TGTGCCAGCTCACCTCGACAGGGTAGGGAGTACGAGCAGTACTTC. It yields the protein CASSPRQGREYEQYF.

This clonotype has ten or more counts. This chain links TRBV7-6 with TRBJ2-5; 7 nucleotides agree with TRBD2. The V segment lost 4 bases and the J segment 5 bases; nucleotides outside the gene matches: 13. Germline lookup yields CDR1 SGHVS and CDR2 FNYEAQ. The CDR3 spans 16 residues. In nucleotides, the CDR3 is TGTGCCAGCAGCTCCCCCCCTAGCGGCGGGGCGGAGACCCAGTACTTC. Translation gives CASSSPPSGGAETQYF.

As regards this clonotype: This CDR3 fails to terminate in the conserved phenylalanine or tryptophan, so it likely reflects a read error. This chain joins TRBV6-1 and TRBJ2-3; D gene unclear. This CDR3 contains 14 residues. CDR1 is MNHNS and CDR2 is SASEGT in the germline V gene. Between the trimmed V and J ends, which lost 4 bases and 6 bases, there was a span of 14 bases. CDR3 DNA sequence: TGTGCCAGCAGTGCTTTGACCCGGGTGGATACGCAGTATTTG. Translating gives CASSALTRVDTQYL.

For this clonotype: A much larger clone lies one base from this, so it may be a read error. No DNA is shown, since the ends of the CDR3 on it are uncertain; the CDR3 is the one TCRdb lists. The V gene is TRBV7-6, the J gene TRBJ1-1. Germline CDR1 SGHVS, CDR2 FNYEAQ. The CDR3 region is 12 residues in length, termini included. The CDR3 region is CASSVGGGATFF.

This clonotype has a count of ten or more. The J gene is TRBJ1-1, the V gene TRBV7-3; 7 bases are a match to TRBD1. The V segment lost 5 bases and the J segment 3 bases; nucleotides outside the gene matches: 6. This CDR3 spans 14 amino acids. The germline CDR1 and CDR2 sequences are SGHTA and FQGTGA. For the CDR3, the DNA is TGTGCCAGCAGCGAAACAGGGGCCGACACTGAAGCTTTCTTT. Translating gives CASSETGADTEAFF.

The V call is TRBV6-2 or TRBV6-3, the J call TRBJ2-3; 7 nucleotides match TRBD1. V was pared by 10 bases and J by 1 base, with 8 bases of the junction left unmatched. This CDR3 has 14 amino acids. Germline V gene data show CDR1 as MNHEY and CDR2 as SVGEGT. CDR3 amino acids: CATRTGWGTDTQYF. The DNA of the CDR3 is TGTGCCACACGGACAGGCTGGGGCACAGATACGCAGTATTTT.

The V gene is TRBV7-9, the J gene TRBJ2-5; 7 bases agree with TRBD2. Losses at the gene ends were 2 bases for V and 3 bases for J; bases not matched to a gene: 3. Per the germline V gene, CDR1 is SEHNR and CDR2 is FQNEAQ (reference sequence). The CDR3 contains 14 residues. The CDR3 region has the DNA TGTGCCAGCAGCTTAAGGGAGGGTAAAGAGACCCAGTACTTC. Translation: CASSLREGKETQYF.

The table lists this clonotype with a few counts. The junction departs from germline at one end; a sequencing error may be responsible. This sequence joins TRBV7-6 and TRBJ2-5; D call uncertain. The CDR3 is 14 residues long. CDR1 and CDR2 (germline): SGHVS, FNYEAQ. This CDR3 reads CASSLELISETQYF. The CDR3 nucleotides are TGTGCTAGCAGCTTAGAGCTGATATCAGAGACCCAGTACTTC.

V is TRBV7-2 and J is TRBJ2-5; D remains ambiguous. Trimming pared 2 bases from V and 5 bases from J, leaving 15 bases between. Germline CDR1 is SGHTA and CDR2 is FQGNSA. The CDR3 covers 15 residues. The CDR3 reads CASSLFPPPRETQYF. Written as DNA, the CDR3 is TGTGCCAGCAGCTTATTCCCCCCACCGAGGGAGACCCAGTACTTC. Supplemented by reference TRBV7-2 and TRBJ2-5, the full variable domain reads GAGVSQSPSNKVTEKGKDVELRCDPISGHTALYWYRQSLGQGLEFLIYFQGNSAPDKSGLPSDRFSAERTGGSVSTLTIQRTQQEDSAVYLCASSLFPPPRETQYFGPGTRLLVL.